Sequencing of this T cell receptor (beta chain) was carried out in a study of control samples from healthy donors and cancer patients. Germline V CDR1 and CDR2: MNHEY, SVGEGT. CDR3 size: 14 residues. V gave up 4 bases and J gave up 5 bases, with 14 bases separating them. Method: immunoSEQ multiplex PCR; TCRdb's copy keeps in-frame clones and lacks some. The sample shows about 190,000 clones, approximately 92% of them seen only once. The sequenced material came from blood. This clonotype was sampled from a man aged 18 to 30 in good health. The J gene is TRBJ1-1, the V gene TRBV6-2 or TRBV6-3; D is ambiguous. CDR3 bases: TGTGCCAGCAGTTCGGAGACTAGAAGAACTGAAGCTTTCTTT. This codes for CASSSETRRTEAFF.